Listed below are T cell receptor beta chains from one sample, sequenced in a study of T cells after yellow fever vaccination. MiXCR was run by TCRdb on the 5' RACE reads, yielding one entry per CDR3 protein. Seen here are 400,000 or so distinct CDR3 sequences, roughly 12% observed once, and the top ten hold more than 15%. Sample: PBMCs, taken on the day of the first yellow fever vaccination. The origin of the receptors is a man aged 18 to 30 who received the YFV17D yellow fever vaccine. Both conserved end residues are part of each CDR3. The size of a clone is reported for some rows only, either as once, few or many, or as a class for expanded clones.

j_gene,abundance,v_gene,CDR3aa
TRBJ2-7,.,TRBV5-4,CASSASRYEQYF
TRBJ2-3,many,TRBV27,CASSLRDRTDTQYF
TRBJ2-5,.,TRBV7-2,CASSSSEQGLNYF
TRBJ1-5,few,TRBV10-3,CAISESSWGPQHF
TRBJ2-7,few,TRBV5-1,CASSFFGGSYEQYF
TRBJ1-2,few,TRBV7-2,CASSLVFQGQGYTF
TRBJ1-2,.,TRBV5-1,CASSTNRDGYTF
TRBJ2-1,many,TRBV10-3,CAITRTGNNEQFF
TRBJ2-7,.,TRBV30,CAWSEDYSYEQYF
TRBJ1-3,.,TRBV7-9,CASSFLGQGGNTIYF
TRBJ2-1,few,TRBV6-5,CASSMGGGHGEQFF
TRBJ1-3,.,TRBV6-2/TRBV6-3,CASTAERWEGNSGNTIYF
TRBJ2-1,.,TRBV6-5,CASSSQDRNNEQFF
TRBJ2-5,few,TRBV18,CASSPIQDSQETQYF
TRBJ1-5,few,TRBV7-2,CASSFTGPSNQPQHF
TRBJ2-1,.,TRBV5-4,CASSLVGGGGFYNEQFF
TRBJ1-1,.,TRBV7-2,CASRPRYRAKAFF
TRBJ2-5,few,TRBV12-3/TRBV12-4,CASSFWNGGAEETQYF
TRBJ2-3,.,TRBV12-3/TRBV12-4,CASSFEGVPDTQYF
TRBJ2-1,few,TRBV9,CASSTWDRPQEQFF